Below, 14 T cell receptor beta chains from the same sample are listed, as sequenced in a study of cytomegalovirus exposure and HLA in healthy donors. The PCR used 60 Vbeta and 13 Jbeta primers. Produced via immunoSEQ multiplex PCR; TCRdb's table is partial and in-frame only. The repertoire shows about 160,000 clones; the top ten hold approximately 2%. The sequenced material came from PBMCs. The source is a man younger than 40 in good health and CMV-seronegative.

The chain uses TRBV29-1 and TRBJ2-1, with 9 bases identical to TRBD2. Germline V gives CDR1 SQVTM, CDR2 ANQGSEA. The length of the CDR3 is 14 residues. Losses at the gene ends were 5 bases for V and 6 bases for J; bases not matched to a gene: 8. This chain's CDR3 is CSVLTSGSGNEQFF. The CDR3, as DNA: TGCAGCGTTCTGACTAGCGGAAGTGGCAATGAGCAGTTCTTC.

CDR3 loop: CASSLAGFSYEQYF. The CDR3 DNA reads TGTGCCAGCTCCCTAGCGGGATTCTCCTACGAGCAGTACTTC. V gene TRBV2 combines with J gene TRBJ2-7, with TRBD2 matching 9 bases. Germline values: CDR1 SNHLY, CDR2 FYNNEI. The CDR3 spans 14 residues. Trimming at V came to 8 bases and at J to 0 bases, leaving 5 bases not matched to a gene. The variable domain in full, completed from reference TRBV2 and TRBJ2-7, reads EPEVTQTPSHQVTQMGQEVILRCVPISNHLYFYWYRQILGQKVEFLVSFYNNEISEKSEIFDDQFSVERPDGSNFTLKIRSTKLEDSAMYFCASSLAGFSYEQYFGPGTRLTVT.

V usage is TRBV19 and J usage is TRBJ2-1; 14 nucleotides match TRBD2. Looked up from germline, CDR1 is LNHDA and CDR2 is SQIVND (reference sequence). The CDR3 runs 15 residues. Trimming cost V 1 base and J 7 bases; bases outside gene matches: 0. The CDR3 is CASSIGTSGRNEQFF. CDR3 sequence (DNA): TGTGCCAGTAGTATAGGGACTAGCGGGAGGAATGAGCAGTTCTTC. Full variable domain (remainder filled in from reference TRBV19 and TRBJ2-1): DGGITQSPKYLFRKEGQNVTLSCEQNLNHDAMYWYRQDPGQGLRLIYYSQIVNDFQKGDIAEGYSVSREKKESFPLTVTSAQKNPTAFYLCASSIGTSGRNEQFFGPGTRLTVL.

The V call is TRBV19, the J call TRBJ2-1; 8 nucleotides match TRBD2. Germline V CDR1 and CDR2: LNHDA, SQIVND (reference sequence). V dropped 3 bases and J dropped 1; count of bases not matched to a gene: 5. The CDR3 has 16 amino acids. The CDR3 region is CASSMRSGSSYNEQFF. The CDR3 DNA reads TGTGCCAGTAGTATGCGCAGCGGGAGTTCCTACAATGAGCAGTTCTTC.

The chain carries TRBV28 and TRBJ1-3; D remains ambiguous. V was cut by 7 bases and J by 2 bases, with 9 bases left in between. The CDR3 runs to 13 residues. Germline lookup yields CDR1 MDHEN and CDR2 SYDVKM. In DNA form, the CDR3 reads TGTGCCAGCACCCATCCCCCTGGAAACACCATATATTTT. This translates into CASTHPPGNTIYF.

The J gene is TRBJ2-7, the V gene TRBV7-2; D remains ambiguous. V dropped 5 bases and J dropped 3 bases, with 14 bases sitting between them. Looked up from germline, CDR1 is SGHTA and CDR2 is FQGNSA. This CDR3 has 14 residues. CDR3 loop: CASSQSYGRYEQYF. CDR3 in DNA: TGTGCCAGCAGCCAATCTTATGGGCGCTACGAGCAGTACTTC. Based on the CDR3 plus reference TRBV7-2 and TRBJ2-7, the full variable domain is GAGVSQSPSNKVTEKGKDVELRCDPISGHTALYWYRQSLGQGLEFLIYFQGNSAPDKSGLPSDRFSAERTGGSVSTLTIQRTQQEDSAVYLCASSQSYGRYEQYFGPGTRLTVT.

This chain joins TRBV7-2 and TRBJ2-3; D may be TRBD2 (6 bases). The CDR3 consists of 15 residues. Between the trimmed V and J ends, which lost 0 bases and 14 bases, there was a span of 21 bases. Germline CDR1 SGHTA, CDR2 FQGNSA. The CDR3 is CASSLARIAADPGYF. CDR3 bases: TGTGCCAGCAGCTTAGCGAGGATAGCGGCAGATCCGGGGTATTTT.

The chain joins TRBV7-3 to TRBJ2-2; D may be TRBD1 (6 bases). The CDR3 loop spans 15 amino acids. The V gene's germline CDR1 is SGHTA and CDR2 FQGTGA. V was trimmed by 5 bases and J by 0 bases, leaving 10 bases between them. DNA for the CDR3: TGTGCCAGCAGCCCCAGGGGTCCGAACACCGGGGAGCTGTTTTTT. It is translated as CASSPRGPNTGELFF.

The chain recombines TRBV29-1 with TRBJ2-7; 7 nucleotides line up with TRBD1. The CDR3 is 12 amino acids. After removal of 5 bases from V and 3 bases from J, the junction contained 4 bases not matched to a gene. Germline values: CDR1 SQVTM, CDR2 ANQGSEA. The CDR3 nucleotides are TGCAGCGTTCAGGACAGGTACTACGAGCAGTACTTC. Translation gives CSVQDRYYEQYF.

This chain links TRBV5-1 with TRBJ1-1; D uncertain. This CDR3 is built from 14 residues. Trimming shortened V by 0 bases and J by 8 bases, and 14 bases separated the two germline ends. Germline V gene lookup returns CDR1 SGHRS and CDR2 YFSETQ. In nucleotides, the CDR3 is TGCGCCAGCAGCTTGGGCGAGGTCACCCAGGAAGCTTTCTTT. This sequence encodes CASSLGEVTQEAFF.

The chain is built from TRBV5-6 and TRBJ2-7; 7 nucleotides align to TRBD1. Germline CDR1 reads SGHDT; CDR2 reads YYEEEE. Trimming at V came to 4 bases and at J to 5 bases, leaving 6 bases not matched to a gene. There are 13 residues in the CDR3. The CDR3 coding sequence is TGTGCCAGCAGCCGTAAGACAGGGAACGAGCAGTACTTC. Encoded protein: CASSRKTGNEQYF.

V is TRBV5-6 and J is TRBJ2-7, with 12 bases fitting TRBD2. Germline values: CDR1 SGHDT, CDR2 YYEEEE. CDR3 length equals 18 residues. Germline trimming cut 1 base from V and 2 bases from J; bases unmatched to any gene: 10. The chain's CDR3 is CASSLRRTSGDAAYEQYF. In nucleotides, the CDR3 is TGTGCCAGCAGCTTGCGAAGGACTAGCGGGGATGCGGCCTACGAGCAGTACTTC.

V gene TRBV11-2 combines with J gene TRBJ2-1; no definite D call. The V gene's germline CDR1 is SGHAT and CDR2 FQNNGV. The V gene lost 0 bases and the J gene lost 13 bases, with 19 bases spanning the gap. The CDR3 contains 15 residues. The CDR3 nucleotides read TGTGCCAGCAGCTTAGAATTATCCCAGCCCCGCGGACAGTTCTTC. Amino acids: CASSLELSQPRGQFF. The full variable domain, in which reference TRBV11-2 and TRBJ2-1 provide the parts outside the CDR3, is EAGVAQSPRYKIIEKRQSVAFWCNPISGHATLYWYQQILGQGPKLLIQFQNNGVVDDSQLPKDRFSAERLKGVDSTLKIQPAKLEDSAVYLCASSLELSQPRGQFFGPGTRLTVL.

This chain links TRBV10-2 with TRBJ2-7; maybe TRBD2 (5 bases). This CDR3 contains 17 residues. CDR1 and CDR2 (germline): WSHSY, SAAADI. Trimming removed 5 bases at V and 3 bases at J, with 23 bases between. CDR3 bases: TGCGCCAGCAGTCAAGTTTACGGATCAATAGGACTCTACGAGCAGTACTTC. The encoded protein is CASSQVYGSIGLYEQYF.